This TCR beta chain was captured by sequencing in a study of post-analysis software for immune sequencing data. Germline V gene lookup returns CDR1 MDHEN and CDR2 SYDVKM. Trimming removed 4 bases from V and 6 bases from J, with 12 bases in between. The CDR3 totals 13 residues. General study points: Roughly five TRBV segments were more frequent in patients than controls; TRBV5-6, TRBV5-1 and TRBV20-1 belonged to this group. Multiple sclerosis patients had significantly lower normalized Chao1 diversity than controls.

This clonotype turned up a few times. Its antigen is unknown. Prepared libraries of TCR beta cDNA carried unique molecular identifiers. One entry per CDR3 protein results from TCRdb running MiXCR on the PCR reads. This table has hundreds of thousands of distinct CDR3 sequences, approximately 30% appearing once. This sequence originates from a girl under 18 with multiple sclerosis. This chain links TRBV28 with TRBJ1-1, with no clear D. Sequenced material: blood. CDR3 residues: CASSWTIHPEAFF. The DNA of the CDR3 is TGTGCCAGCAGTTGGACCATTCACCCTGAAGCTTTCTTT.